The next 20 T cell receptor beta chains were all read from a single sample in a study of cytomegalovirus exposure and HLA in healthy donors. The PCR had 60 Vbeta and 13 Jbeta primers. Libraries were prepared by immunoSEQ multiplex PCR; TCRdb keeps only in-frame clonotypes and omits some of them. Of around 150,000 clones detected, about four fifths appear once; the ten largest clones hold around 7%. The source material was PBMCs. These receptors all come from a male donor in good health and CMV-seropositive.

This chain joins TRBV9 and TRBJ2-2; D not resolved. V gave up 0 bases and J gave up 4 bases, with 7 bases separating them. The CDR3 has 14 amino acids. Germline V gives CDR1 SGDLS, CDR2 YYNGEE. CDR3 in amino acids: CASSVEASTGELFF. The CDR3, as DNA: TGTGCCAGCAGCGTAGAAGCCTCCACCGGGGAGCTGTTTTTT. Looking up the rest from reference TRBV9 and TRBJ2-2 gives the full variable domain: DSGVTQTPKHLITATGQRVTLRCSPRSGDLSVYWYQQSLDQGLQFLIQYYNGEERAKGNILERFSAQQFPDLHSELNLSSLELGDSALYFCASSVEASTGELFFGEGSRLTVL.

This clone was found once. The V and J genes are TRBV29-1 and TRBJ1-1; 7 nucleotides align to TRBD1. Trimming cost V 4 bases and J 8 bases; bases outside gene matches: 7. The CDR3 covers 12 residues. Germline CDR1 and CDR2: SQVTM and ANQGSEA. CDR3 bases: TGCAGCGTTGGGGACAGCAGGTTGGAAGCTTTCTTT. Translating it yields CSVGDSRLEAFF.

The chain is built from TRBV5-8 and TRBJ1-2; D possibly corresponds to TRBD1 (6 bases). Trimming left V 2 bases short and J 8 bases short, with 19 bases between. Germline CDR1 reads SGHTS; CDR2 reads YDEGEE. This CDR3 has 15 residues. CDR3 nucleotide sequence: TGTGCCAGCAGCTTTGTCGGCGGGGGGCGACAGGGCTACACCTTC. It encodes CASSFVGGGRQGYTF.

V and J are TRBV30 and TRBJ2-7; D gene uncertain. Germline CDR1 GTSNPN, CDR2 SVGIG (reference sequence). Trimming shortened V by 5 bases and J by 9 bases, and 14 bases separated the two germline ends. The CDR3 has 11 residues. This chain's CDR3 is CAWGPRQVQYF. The CDR3 bases are TGTGCCTGGGGCCCCAGACAAGTGCAGTACTTC. Using reference TRBV30 and TRBJ2-7 for the parts outside the CDR3, the full variable domain is SQTIHQWPATLVQPVGSPLSLECTVEGTSNPNLYWYRQAAGRGLQLLFYSVGIGQISSEVPQNLSASRPQDRQFILSSKKLLLSDSGFYLCAWGPRQVQYFGPGTRLTVT.

The chain couples TRBV7-9 to TRBJ2-7, with D unresolved. The V gene lost 5 bases and the J gene lost 7 bases, with 15 bases spanning the gap. This CDR3 has 13 amino acids. In germline, CDR1 is SEHNR, CDR2 FQNEAQ (reference sequence). The CDR3 coding sequence is TGTGCCAGCAGCCCCAGGTTCGCAGCTGAGCAGTACTTC. Protein product: CASSPRFAAEQYF. Variable domain in full (rest from reference TRBV7-9 and TRBJ2-7): DTGVSQNPRHKITKRGQNVTFRCDPISEHNRLYWYRQTLGQGPEFLTYFQNEAQLEKSRLLSDRFSAERPKGSFSTLEIQRTEQGDSAMYLCASSPRFAAEQYFGPGTRLTVT.

The V gene is TRBV5-1, the J gene TRBJ1-1; D is ambiguous. The V end was cut by 0 bases, the J end by 5 bases, with 11 bases between. CDR3 length: 14 residues. CDR1 and CDR2 from the germline V gene are SGHRS and YFSETQ. Written as DNA, the CDR3 is TGCGCCAGCAGCTTGGACAGCCTAACGACTGAAGCTTTCTTT. The encoded protein is CASSLDSLTTEAFF.

This clone occurred once. For the CDR3, the DNA is TGTGCCAGCAGTTTCGGGACAGGGGGGAATCAGCCCCAGCATTTT. The encoded protein is CASSFGTGGNQPQHF. This chain uses TRBV27 with TRBJ1-5; 11 bases map to TRBD1. This CDR3 is 15 amino acids long. From germline, CDR1 is MNHEY and CDR2 SMNVEV (reference sequence). V lost 3 bases to trimming and J lost 4 bases; unmatched junction nucleotides: 2.

The sample holds one count of this clone. The V gene is TRBV7-2, the J gene TRBJ2-3, with 9 nucleotides matching TRBD2. The CDR3 has 17 amino acids. The germline CDR1 and CDR2 sequences are SGHTA and FQGNSA. V was clipped by 3 bases and J by 4 bases; unmatched bases: 11. As DNA, the CDR3 is TGTGCCAGCAGCTTTTATCCCAGACTAGCGGATTCAGATACGCAGTATTTT. Translated, it gives CASSFYPRLADSDTQYF.

V usage is TRBV21-1 and J usage is TRBJ2-2; the DNA was not compared with TRBD2, the D call given in the table. TRBV21-1 is recorded as a pseudogene. This CDR3 spans 20 amino acids. CDR3 sequence (DNA): TGTGCCAGCACCACGGGGGGCTCCTTTAATATACGTTGTTACACCGGGGAGCTGTTTTTT. Amino acid sequence: CASTTGGSFNIRCYTGELFF.

This rearrangement joins TRBV5-1 to TRBJ2-5; 7 bases match TRBD1. The CDR3 is 12 residues long. CDR1 SGHRS and CDR2 YFSETQ come from the germline V gene. V shed 4 bases, J shed 5 bases, and the junction held 2 bases outside the gene matches. The CDR3 loop is CASSQDRETQYF. The CDR3 DNA is TGCGCCAGCAGCCAGGACAGGGAGACCCAGTACTTC.

The rearrangement joins TRBV9 to TRBJ1-2; D gene unclear. The CDR3 is 13 residues long. Deletions cut 4 bases from V and 0 bases from J, with 7 bases between. Germline CDR1 is SGDLS and CDR2 is YYNGEE. For the CDR3, the DNA is TGTGCCAGCAGCCCCGGGACTAACTATGGCTACACCTTC. Its translation: CASSPGTNYGYTF.

This chain connects TRBV4-3 to TRBJ1-4, with 12 positions matching TRBD1. Looked up from germline, CDR1 is LGHNA and CDR2 is YSLEER. V shed 2 bases, J shed 0 bases, and the junction held 4 bases outside the gene matches. CDR3 size: 18 residues. The CDR3: CASSQRDRGLATNEKLFF. The CDR3 DNA is TGCGCCAGCAGCCAACGGGACAGGGGGCTTGCAACTAATGAAAAACTGTTTTTT.

The V and J genes are TRBV4-1 and TRBJ2-7; 7 nucleotides line up with TRBD2. With V trimmed by 3 bases and J by 0 bases, 2 bases remained unmatched. The CDR3 contains 14 residues. Germline V lookup: CDR1 MGHRA, CDR2 YSYEKL. The CDR3 coding sequence is TGCGCCAGCAGCCATAAGCGGGGCTCCTACGAGCAGTACTTC. This gives the protein CASSHKRGSYEQYF.

The chain joins TRBV7-9 to TRBJ1-2, with 8 bases matching TRBD1. Germline loops: CDR1 SEHNR, CDR2 FQNEAQ (reference sequence). CDR3 length equals 13 residues. J lost 7 bases, V lost 1 base, and 2 bases had no gene match. Here the CDR3 reads CASSLGQGAGYTF. CDR3 nucleotides: TGTGCCAGCAGCTTAGGGCAGGGGGCTGGCTACACCTTC.

On this clone: Compared with germline, one end of the junction differs, possibly owing to a read error. This chain uses TRBV5-4 with TRBJ1-2; D unresolved. This CDR3 is built from 11 residues. Germline CDR1 is SGHNT and CDR2 is YYREEE (reference sequence). In DNA, the CDR3 is TGCGCCAGCAGCCAGTTGGGCACCTTTAACTTC. Its translation is CASSQLGTFNF.

This clone was counted a single time. V usage is TRBV29-1 and J usage is TRBJ2-7, with 7 bases identical to TRBD1. CDR3 size: 14 residues. Trimming cost V 6 bases and J 4 bases; bases outside gene matches: 12. The germline V gene encodes CDR1 SQVTM and CDR2 ANQGSEA. The CDR3 loop is CSVLGTAPNYEQYF. The CDR3 nucleotides read TGCAGCGTCCTCGGGACAGCCCCTAATTACGAGCAGTACTTC.

The chain joins TRBV13 to TRBJ2-1; TRBD2 is a possible D gene (5 bases). V was cut by 6 bases and J by 9 bases, with 12 bases left in between. The CDR3 is 12 amino acids. Per germline, CDR1 PRHDT and CDR2 FYEKMQ (reference sequence). CDR3 loop: CASSSDSSEQFF. CDR3 in DNA: TGTGCCAGCAGTTCGGACTCGAGTGAGCAGTTCTTC.

The chain recombines TRBV6-6 with TRBJ1-1, with a possible D match to TRBD1 (5 bases). This CDR3 region has 14 residues. Trimming took 2 bases from V and 1 from J, leaving 8 bases between them. CDR1 and CDR2 (germline): MNHNY, SVGAGI (reference sequence). The CDR3 loop is CASSYRGSNTEAFF. The CDR3 DNA reads TGTGCCAGCAGTTACAGGGGCTCGAACACTGAAGCTTTCTTT.

The V and J genes are TRBV19 and TRBJ2-7, with D possibly matching TRBD2 (5 bases). The CDR3 spans 14 residues. Germline CDR1 and CDR2: LNHDA and SQIVND (reference sequence). V lost 9 bases and J 2 bases, leaving 17 bases between the germline ends. CDR3 amino acids: CASRTSDATYEQYF. The CDR3, as DNA: TGTGCCAGCAGGACTTCCGACGCGACCTACGAGCAGTACTTC.

This clone was counted a single time. V usage is TRBV2 and J usage is TRBJ2-1; 7 bases fit TRBD2. From germline, CDR1 is SNHLY and CDR2 FYNNEI. The CDR3 is 14 amino acids. V was pared by 6 bases and J by 9 bases, with 11 bases of the junction left unmatched. The CDR3 is CASRLGWGGLEQFF. For the CDR3, the DNA is TGTGCCAGCAGGCTAGGTTGGGGGGGTCTTGAGCAGTTCTTC.